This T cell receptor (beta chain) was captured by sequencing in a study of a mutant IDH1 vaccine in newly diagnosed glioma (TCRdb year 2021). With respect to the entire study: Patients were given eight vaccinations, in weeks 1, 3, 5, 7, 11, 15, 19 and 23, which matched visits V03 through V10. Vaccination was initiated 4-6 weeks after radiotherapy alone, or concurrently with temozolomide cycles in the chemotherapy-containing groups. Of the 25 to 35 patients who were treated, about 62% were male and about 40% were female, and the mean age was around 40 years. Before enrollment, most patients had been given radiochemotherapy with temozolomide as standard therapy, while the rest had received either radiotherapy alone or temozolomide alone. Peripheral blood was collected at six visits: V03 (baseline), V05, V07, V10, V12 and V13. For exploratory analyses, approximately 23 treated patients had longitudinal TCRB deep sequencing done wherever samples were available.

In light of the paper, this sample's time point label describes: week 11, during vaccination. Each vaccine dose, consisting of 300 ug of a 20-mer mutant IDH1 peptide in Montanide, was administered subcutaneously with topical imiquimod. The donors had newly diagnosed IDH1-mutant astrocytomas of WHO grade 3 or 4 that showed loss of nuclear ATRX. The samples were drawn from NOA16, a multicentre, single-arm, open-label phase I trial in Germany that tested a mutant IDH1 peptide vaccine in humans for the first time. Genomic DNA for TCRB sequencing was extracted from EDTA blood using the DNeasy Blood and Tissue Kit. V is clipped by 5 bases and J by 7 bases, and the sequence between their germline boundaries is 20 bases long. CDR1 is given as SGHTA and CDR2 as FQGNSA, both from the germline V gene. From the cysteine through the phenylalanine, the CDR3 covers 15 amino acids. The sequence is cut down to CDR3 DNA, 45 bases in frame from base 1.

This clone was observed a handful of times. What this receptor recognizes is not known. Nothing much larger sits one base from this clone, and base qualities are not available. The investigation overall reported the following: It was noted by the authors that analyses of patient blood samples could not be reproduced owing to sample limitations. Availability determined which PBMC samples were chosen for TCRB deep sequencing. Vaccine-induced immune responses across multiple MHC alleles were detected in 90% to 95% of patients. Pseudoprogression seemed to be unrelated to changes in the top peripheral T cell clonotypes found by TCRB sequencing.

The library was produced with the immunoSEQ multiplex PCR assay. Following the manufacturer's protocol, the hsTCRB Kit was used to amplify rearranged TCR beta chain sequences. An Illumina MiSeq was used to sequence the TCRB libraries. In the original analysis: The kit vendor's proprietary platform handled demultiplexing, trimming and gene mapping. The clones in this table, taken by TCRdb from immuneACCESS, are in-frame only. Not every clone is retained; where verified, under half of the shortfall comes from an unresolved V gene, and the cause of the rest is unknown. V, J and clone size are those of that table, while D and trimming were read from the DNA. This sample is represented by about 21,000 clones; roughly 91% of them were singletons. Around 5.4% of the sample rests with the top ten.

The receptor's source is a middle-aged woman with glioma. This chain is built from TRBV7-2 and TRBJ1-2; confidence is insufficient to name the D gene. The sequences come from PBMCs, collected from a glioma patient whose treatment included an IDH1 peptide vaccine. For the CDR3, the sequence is CASSLDPGRAGGYTF. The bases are TGTGCCAGCAGCCTAGACCCCGGCAGAGCAGGTGGCTACACCTTC.